This entry is about one TCR beta chain. Its antigen is as yet unknown. Here immunoSEQ multiplex PCR was the method, and the copy in TCRdb shows in-frame clones only, minus some. Among over 45,000 clones listed, more than 60% were seen once. This specimen belongs to a study of CD4+ T cells in melanoma. V shed 2 bases and J 5 bases; nucleotides not matched to a gene: 7. CDR3 length equals 15 residues. Germline CDR1 reads SGHVS; CDR2 reads FNYEAQ. Points from the study as a whole: In melanoma, neoantigen-specific CD4+ T cells reportedly differed in differentiation state.

The sample consisted of tumor tissue. The receptor was isolated from a human donor with melanoma. This rearrangement joins TRBV7-6 to TRBJ2-7; 9 nucleotides align to TRBD1. The CDR3, as DNA: TGTGCCAGCAGCTTAATACGGGGACAGGGAAACGAGCAGTACTTC. It is translated as CASSLIRGQGNEQYF.